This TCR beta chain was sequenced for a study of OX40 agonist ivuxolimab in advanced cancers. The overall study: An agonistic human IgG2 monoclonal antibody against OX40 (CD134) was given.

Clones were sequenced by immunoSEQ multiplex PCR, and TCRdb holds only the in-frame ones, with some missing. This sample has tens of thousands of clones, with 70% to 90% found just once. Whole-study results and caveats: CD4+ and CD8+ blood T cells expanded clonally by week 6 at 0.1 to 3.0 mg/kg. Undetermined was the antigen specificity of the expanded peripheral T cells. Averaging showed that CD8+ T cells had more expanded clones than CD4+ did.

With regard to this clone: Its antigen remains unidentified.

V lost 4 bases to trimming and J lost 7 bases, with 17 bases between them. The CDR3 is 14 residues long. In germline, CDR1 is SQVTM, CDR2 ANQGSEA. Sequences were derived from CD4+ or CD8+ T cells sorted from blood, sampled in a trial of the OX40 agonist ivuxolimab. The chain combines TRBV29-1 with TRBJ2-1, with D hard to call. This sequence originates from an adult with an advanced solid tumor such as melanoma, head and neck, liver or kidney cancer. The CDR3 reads CSVVGGSPVNEQFF. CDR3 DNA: TGCAGCGTTGTCGGCGGTAGCCCTGTTAATGAGCAGTTCTTC.